The clone carrying this T cell receptor beta chain was counted only a few times. This entry comes from a study of early T cells in non-severe SARS-CoV-2 infection. The overall study: It was bulk RNA from unsorted whole blood that was sequenced, and the chains were unpaired.

The CDR3 is 11 residues long. Germline values: CDR1 SNHLY, CDR2 FYNNEI. The V and J ends lost 10 bases and 12 bases, in that order; junction bases with no gene match: 7. The library protocol tagged individual cDNA molecules with unique molecular identifiers. TCRdb passed the 5' RACE reads through MiXCR, listing each CDR3 protein once. The sample carries about 44,000 distinct CDR3 sequences, approximately 6.2% recorded once. This rearrangement joins TRBV2 to TRBJ2-1; 9 bases agree with TRBD2. Source: whole blood, taken at baseline. The origin of this receptor is an adult who was a healthcare worker with PCR-confirmed SARS-CoV-2 infection or an uninfected control (not recorded which). CDR3 protein: CATKELAGQFF. The CDR3 nucleotides read TGTGCCACTAAAGAACTAGCGGGGCAGTTCTTC.